This TCR beta chain was obtained from a study of T cells in Graves' hyperthyroidism and ophthalmopathy. RNA transcripts yielded amplified TCR beta CDR3 regions. Using the HTBI primer set, a first-round RT-PCR was run on the TCR CDR3. TCRdb passed the multiplex PCR reads through MiXCR, listing each CDR3 protein once. The sample includes roughly 580,000 distinct CDR3 sequences, about half of them seen just once. Trimming removed 2 bases at V and 6 bases at J, with 17 bases between. Per germline, CDR1 SNHLY and CDR2 FYNNEI. This CDR3 contains 15 residues. The rearrangement links TRBV2 to TRBJ2-7; D uncertain. Material for sequencing was peripheral blood or thyroid tissue (not recorded which). This receptor was taken from a woman younger than 30 with Graves' hyperthyroidism. As DNA, the CDR3 is TGTGCCAGCAGTGAACGGGCAGATCTTCGCGGCGAGCAGTACTTC. Protein sequence: CASSERADLRGEQYF.